The 30 T cell receptor beta chains below all came from one sample that was sequenced in a study of control samples from healthy donors and cancer patients. Using immunoSEQ multiplex PCR, the repertoire was profiled, and TCRdb retains in-frame clones only, with some absent. The data hold tens of thousands of clones, with 65% to 85% observed a single time. Sequenced: PBMCs. These receptors originate from a man aged 65 to 79 with lung cancer.

This clone was recorded once. The chain carries TRBV6-5 and TRBJ2-7, with TRBD2 matching 11 bases. V shed 6 bases, J shed 6 bases, and the junction held 10 bases outside the gene matches. CDR1 is MNHEY, CDR2 SVGAGI, per germline. The CDR3 extends over 15 amino acids. CDR3 coding DNA: TGTGCCAGCAGAGAGCTTAGCGGGGGGGCCGGCGAGCAGTACTTC. Translation gives CASRELSGGAGEQYF.

The V call is TRBV27, the J call TRBJ1-1, with D possibly matching TRBD1 (5 bases). CDR1 is MNHEY and CDR2 is SMNVEV in the germline V gene (reference sequence). The CDR3 length is 17 residues. V gave up 0 bases and J gave up 0 bases, with 14 bases separating them. DNA for the CDR3: TGTGCCAGCAGTTTATCGATGTTAGGGGTGATGAACACTGAAGCTTTCTTT. This codes for CASSLSMLGVMNTEAFF.

The chain links TRBV15 to TRBJ1-2; 9 positions agree with TRBD1. This CDR3 is built from 16 residues. Trimming took 8 bases from V and 6 from J; bases not matched to a gene: 16. Germline loops: CDR1 LNHNV, CDR2 YYDKDF (reference sequence). The CDR3 region has the DNA TGTGCCACCCTTCCGGGACAGGGTTCATTCCTGGATGGCTACACCTTC. Its protein product is CATLPGQGSFLDGYTF.

This clone showed up just once. The V and J genes are TRBV11-2 and TRBJ2-2; TRBD2 is a possible D gene (6 bases). Germline lookup yields CDR1 SGHAT and CDR2 FQNNGV. CDR3 length: 17 amino acids. V was pared by 5 bases and J by 5 bases, with 21 bases between. The CDR3 nucleotides read TGTGCCAGCAGCCCCCTAAGGGACTGGGGTTTGACCGGGGAGCTGTTTTTT. It yields the protein CASSPLRDWGLTGELFF.

The chain combines TRBV19 with TRBJ2-3, with a possible D match to TRBD2 (6 bases). The V end was cut by 4 bases, the J end by 1 base, with 15 bases between. CDR3 length: 16 residues. Germline V gene lookup returns CDR1 LNHDA and CDR2 SQIVND (reference sequence). In nucleotides, the CDR3 is TGTGCCAGTAGTACGCCGCGGGACTCACGCACAGATACGCAGTATTTT. Translation gives CASSTPRDSRTDTQYF.

The chain links TRBV7-9 to TRBJ2-4; 8 bases map to TRBD1. Per the germline V gene, CDR1 is SEHNR and CDR2 is FQNEAQ (reference sequence). The CDR3 is 17 residues long. J gave up 5 bases and V 2 bases, and 11 bases lay outside the gene matches. CDR3 nucleotide sequence: TGTGCCAGCAGCTTAACCTCAGGGGGCGAAGTCCAAAACATTCAGTACTTC. This sequence encodes CASSLTSGGEVQNIQYF.

The chain couples TRBV5-1 to TRBJ2-5, with TRBD1 matching over 8 bases. This CDR3 is built from 13 residues. Germline V gene sequence: CDR1 SGHRS, CDR2 YFSETQ. The trim removed 4 bases at V and 3 bases at J, leaving 2 bases unmatched. In nucleotides, the CDR3 is TGCGCCAGCAGCACGACAGGGGAAGAGACCCAGTACTTC. The encoded protein is CASSTTGEETQYF.

The CDR3 DNA is TGTGCCAGCAGCCCAACGGACGACAAGCAGTTCTTC. Residues: CASSPTDDKQFF. The gene calls are TRBV7-2 and TRBJ2-1, with D unresolved. There are 12 residues in the CDR3. Germline CDR1 SGHTA, CDR2 FQGNSA. The V and J ends lost 5 bases and 11 bases respectively, with 13 bases between them.

The V and J genes are TRBV19 and TRBJ2-1; D may be TRBD2 (6 bases). This CDR3 comprises 14 residues. The ends were cut back, 5 bases at V and 1 base at J, with 9 bases in the middle. Germline V gene data show CDR1 as LNHDA and CDR2 as SQIVND (reference sequence). The CDR3: CASSGGASYNEQFF. For the CDR3, the DNA is TGTGCCAGTAGTGGCGGGGCGTCCTACAATGAGCAGTTCTTC.

The CDR3 bases are TGTGCCAGCAAGCGGACCTCTGGGGCCAACGTCCTGACTTTC. Amino acids: CASKRTSGANVLTF. V gene TRBV6-5 combines with J gene TRBJ2-6, with D perhaps TRBD2 (5 bases). CDR1 MNHEY and CDR2 SVGAGI come from the germline V gene. Trimming cost V 7 bases and J 0 bases, with 7 bases left between them. The CDR3 length is 14 residues.

The chain couples TRBV29-1 to TRBJ2-1, with 14 positions matching TRBD2. The CDR3 consists of 20 residues. Per the germline V gene, CDR1 is SQVTM and CDR2 is ANQGSEA. Germline trimming cut 1 base from V and 0 bases from J; bases unmatched to any gene: 11. The CDR3 spells CSVEGIGLAGGRSSYNEQFF. The CDR3 nucleotides read TGCAGCGTTGAAGGGATAGGACTAGCGGGGGGCCGAAGCTCCTACAATGAGCAGTTCTTC.

This clone was seen only a few times. The chain links TRBV19 to TRBJ1-2; 7 bases line up with TRBD1. The CDR3 has 14 amino acids. Germline V CDR1 and CDR2: LNHDA, SQIVND (reference sequence). J was trimmed by 2 bases and V by 3 bases; bases with no gene match: 3. For the CDR3, the DNA is TGTGCCAGTAGTATGAGGGGGCGAAACTATGGCTACACCTTC. It specifies CASSMRGRNYGYTF. The full variable domain, its missing parts supplied by reference TRBV19 and TRBJ1-2, is DGGITQSPKYLFRKEGQNVTLSCEQNLNHDAMYWYRQDPGQGLRLIYYSQIVNDFQKGDIAEGYSVSREKKESFPLTVTSAQKNPTAFYLCASSMRGRNYGYTFGSGTRLTVV.

There are a few counts of this clone. At one end, the junction sequence differs from germline, possibly due to a read error. The rearrangement joins TRBV6-1 to TRBJ1-3, with 8 bases identical to TRBD1. Germline V CDR1 and CDR2: MNHNS, SASEGT. The CDR3 is 16 residues long. As DNA, the CDR3 is TGTGCCAGCAGTGAAAACCCCGGACAGGGTGGAGACACCATATATTTT. Protein sequence: CASSENPGQGGDTIYF.

This clone was counted a few times. This chain links TRBV15 with TRBJ2-3; D call uncertain. Germline V gene lookup returns CDR1 LNHNV and CDR2 YYDKDF (reference sequence). Trimming pared 0 bases from V and 4 bases from J, leaving 8 bases between. There are 14 residues in the CDR3. The CDR3 sequence is CATSRDRVPDTQYF. CDR3 sequence (DNA): TGTGCCACCAGCAGAGATCGAGTTCCAGATACGCAGTATTTT.

CDR3 amino acids: CASSYLAGSTDTQYF. Here the CDR3 DNA reads TGTGCCAGTAGTTACCTAGCGGGAAGCACAGATACGCAGTATTTT. This chain links TRBV19 with TRBJ2-3; 9 positions match TRBD2. The CDR3 loop spans 15 amino acids. Trimming at V came to 5 bases and at J to 0 bases, leaving 3 bases not matched to a gene. From germline, CDR1 is LNHDA and CDR2 SQIVND (reference sequence).

This clone was detected only once. The CDR3: CARFGTDFYGYTF. The CDR3 DNA reads TGTGCCAGATTTGGGACAGACTTCTATGGCTACACCTTC. The rearrangement links TRBV5-3 to TRBJ1-2, with 7 bases matching TRBD1. TRBV5-3 counts as an open reading frame of uncertain function. After removal of 7 bases from V and 4 bases from J, the junction contained 7 bases not matched to a gene. This CDR3 has 13 amino acids.

With respect to this clone: The same CDR3 also results from other DNA sequences found in this sample. The rearrangement links TRBV5-4 to TRBJ2-6; no definite D call. V shed 0 bases and J shed 0 bases, with 4 bases lying between them. The germline V gene has CDR1 SGHNT and CDR2 YYREEE (reference sequence). The CDR3 has 15 residues. This CDR3 is CASSLARSGANVLTF. The CDR3 bases are TGTGCCAGCAGCTTGGCTCGCTCTGGGGCCAACGTCCTGACTTTC.

The V call is TRBV27, the J call TRBJ1-1; unclear D gene. The V end lost 3 bases, the J end lost 4 bases, and 9 bases lay between the germline ends. Germline lookup yields CDR1 MNHEY and CDR2 SMNVEV (reference sequence). The CDR3 has 13 amino acids. CDR3 bases: TGTGCCAGCAGTTTCGAACGCGGCACTGAAGCTTTCTTT. It is translated as CASSFERGTEAFF.

CDR3 amino acids: CASSSTGANGYTF. DNA for the CDR3: TGTGCCAGCAGCTCGACAGGGGCCAATGGCTACACCTTC. The V and J genes are TRBV11-2 and TRBJ1-2; TRBD1 matches at 8 bases. The CDR3 runs 13 residues. Germline V gene sequence: CDR1 SGHAT, CDR2 FQNNGV. V was pared by 4 bases and J by 6 bases, with 4 bases of the junction left unmatched.

This chain uses TRBV30 with TRBJ1-1, with D possibly being TRBD1 (6 bases). The CDR3 contains 13 residues. The V end was cut by 0 bases, the J end by 3 bases, with 8 bases between. The germline V gene has CDR1 GTSNPN and CDR2 SVGIG (reference sequence). The CDR3 bases are TGTGCCTGGAGTGTACAGGGCTACACTGAAGCTTTCTTT. This gives the protein CAWSVQGYTEAFF.

The J gene is TRBJ1-1, the V gene TRBV5-5; D not certain. The CDR3 extends over 13 amino acids. Trimming removed 3 bases at V and 11 bases at J, with 17 bases between. Germline-derived CDR1 and CDR2 are SGHKS and YYEKEE (reference sequence). CDR3 loop: CASSSTSRAPAFF. CDR3 nucleotides: TGTGCCAGCAGCTCAACGTCCCGGGCTCCTGCTTTCTTT.

This clone was detected a few times. The chain uses TRBV5-4 and TRBJ1-1; possibly TRBD1 for D (6 bases). Germline CDR1 SGHNT, CDR2 YYREEE (reference sequence). The CDR3 sequence is 14 residues long. The V and J ends lost 4 bases and 1 base respectively, with 11 bases between them. CDR3 sequence: CASSRMGQNTEAFF. In nucleotides, the CDR3 is TGTGCCAGCAGCAGGATGGGACAGAACACTGAAGCTTTCTTT.

This clone has a single count. The chain has TRBV7-3 and TRBJ2-1, with D perhaps matching TRBD2 (6 bases). The CDR3 is made up of 14 amino acids. The V end lost 1 base, the J end lost 4 bases, and 8 bases lay between the germline ends. Germline CDR1 reads SGHTA; CDR2 reads FQGTGA. CDR3 sequence (DNA): TGTGCCAGCAGCTTAAACGGGGGTTACAATGAGCAGTTCTTC. It specifies CASSLNGGYNEQFF.

The rearrangement joins TRBV6-2 or TRBV6-3 to TRBJ2-3; the match to TRBD2 covers 7 bases. The V gene's germline CDR1 is MNHEY and CDR2 SVGEGT. V shed 5 bases and J 8 bases; nucleotides not matched to a gene: 7. This CDR3 comprises 13 residues. CDR3 nucleotides: TGTGCCAGCAGTCCCGGGACTATCGGTACGCAGTATTTT. Translation gives CASSPGTIGTQYF.

The gene calls are TRBV3-1 (or the pseudogene TRBV3-2) and TRBJ2-1, with 11 bases matching TRBD2. Trimming cost V 2 bases and J 12 bases; bases outside gene matches: 9. This CDR3 is built from 15 residues. CDR1 and CDR2 from the germline V gene are LGHDT and YNNKEL (reference sequence). CDR3 nucleotides: TGTGCCAGCAGCCAACTTAGCGGGGGGGCCTCAACGCAGTTCTTC. It specifies CASSQLSGGASTQFF.

The chain recombines TRBV29-1 with TRBJ2-4, with D tentatively TRBD1 (5 bases). V was clipped by 7 bases and J by 0 bases, with 16 bases between them. Germline CDR1 reads SQVTM; CDR2 reads ANQGSEA. The length of the CDR3 is 15 residues. The CDR3 here is CSAVGPAIAKNIQYF. In DNA form, the CDR3 reads TGCAGCGCCGTGGGGCCGGCGATAGCCAAAAACATTCAGTACTTC. The whole variable domain, remainder taken from reference TRBV29-1 and TRBJ2-4, is SAVISQKPSRDICQRGTSLTIQCQVDSQVTMMFWYRQQPGQSLTLIATANQGSEATYESGFVIDKFPISRPNLTFSTLTVSNMSPEDSSIYLCSAVGPAIAKNIQYFGAGTRLSVL.

V gene TRBV5-1 combines with J gene TRBJ2-1; D remains unclear. The CDR3 runs to 15 residues. Trimming cost V 0 bases and J 4 bases, with 11 bases left between them. Germline lookup yields CDR1 SGHRS and CDR2 YFSETQ. The CDR3 region is CASSLVASVYNEQFF. Here the CDR3 DNA reads TGCGCCAGCAGCTTGGTTGCTTCTGTTTACAATGAGCAGTTCTTC. The variable domain in full, completed from reference TRBV5-1 and TRBJ2-1, reads KAGVTQTPRYLIKTRGQQVTLSCSPISGHRSVSWYQQTPGQGLQFLFEYFSETQRNKGNFPGRFSGRQFSNSRSEMNVSTLELGDSALYLCASSLVASVYNEQFFGPGTRLTVL.

This chain joins TRBV19 and TRBJ1-1; D possibly corresponds to TRBD1 (6 bases). Per the germline V gene, CDR1 is LNHDA and CDR2 is SQIVND (reference sequence). CDR3 length equals 16 residues. The V and J ends lost 6 bases and 4 bases respectively, with 21 bases between them. The CDR3 sequence is CASRTAGTQGPTEAFF. The CDR3 DNA follows: TGTGCCAGTAGGACAGCGGGCACACAGGGACCCACTGAAGCTTTCTTT.

This clone appeared a single time. This chain uses TRBV27 with TRBJ1-1, with 7 bases aligning to TRBD1. V lost 8 bases to trimming and J lost 4 bases; unmatched junction nucleotides: 10. CDR1 is MNHEY and CDR2 is SMNVEV in the germline V gene (reference sequence). This CDR3 is built from 14 residues. CDR3: CASGYPGGSTEAFF. CDR3 nucleotides: TGTGCCAGCGGCTACCCAGGGGGGAGCACTGAAGCTTTCTTT.

This sequence joins TRBV29-1 and TRBJ2-7; D perhaps matches TRBD2 (6 bases). CDR3 length equals 12 residues. The germline V gene encodes CDR1 SQVTM and CDR2 ANQGSEA. Between the trimmed V and J ends, which lost 7 bases and 7 bases, there was a span of 17 bases. CDR3 in DNA: TGCAGCGCAAGACTAGTCCATAGTGAGCAGTACTTC. Translating gives CSARLVHSEQYF.